This TCR beta chain was observed in a study of CD8 T cells in Susac syndrome. About the study: Patients with Susac syndrome were, at the time of blood collection, therapy-naive, maintained on corticosteroids, or maintained on intravenous immunoglobulin alone. Study results and caveats: It was acknowledged in the study that the number of individuals who were included in its TCR sequencing and HLA analysis was relatively small.

About this clonotype itself: Its specificity is not known.

Between the trimmed V and J ends, which lost 2 bases and 3 bases, there was a span of 10 bases. CDR3 length equals 15 residues. CDR1 and CDR2 (germline): KGHSH, LQKENI. An amount of RNA that ranged from roughly 0.5 to 1 ug was reverse transcribed with random hexamers. TCRdb re-called the immunoSEQ multiplex PCR reads with MiXCR, one entry per CDR3 protein. The table has about 210,000 distinct CDR3 sequences, about 94% seen once. Sample: CD4+ T cells from PBMCs. This receptor was identified in a human donor with Susac syndrome. V usage is TRBV18 and J usage is TRBJ2-2; weak D call: TRBD1 (5 bases). The CDR3 loop reads CASSPTQGDTGELFF. The CDR3 coding sequence is TGTGCCAGCTCACCAACTCAGGGCGACACCGGGGAGCTGTTTTTT.